These 32 T cell receptor beta chains came from one sample sequenced in a study of response to subunit inactivated influenza vaccine. Each CDR3 protein is one row after TCRdb ran MiXCR on the RT-PCR reads. Among more than 400,000 distinct CDR3 sequences listed, 10% to 11% were seen once. The input for sequencing was PBMCs from blood, taken about 6 weeks after vaccination. The receptor set was obtained from a man aged 50 or older who received an inactivated influenza vaccine.

Only a few counts were recorded for this clonotype. The chain links TRBV11-2 to TRBJ2-5; a possible D gene is TRBD1 (5 bases). The CDR3 runs to 15 residues. V lost 0 bases, J lost 5 bases, and 13 bases lay in between. CDR1 is SGHAT and CDR2 is FQNNGV in the germline V gene. CDR3: CASSLDVPGLETQYF. The DNA for the CDR3 is TGTGCCAGCAGCTTAGATGTTCCAGGGCTGGAGACCCAGTACTTC.

The chain recombines TRBV4-1 with TRBJ2-3; 7 bases are shared with TRBD1. The germline CDR1 and CDR2 sequences are MGHRA and YSYEKL. This CDR3 has 17 amino acids. With V trimmed by 1 base and J by 2 bases, 9 bases remained unmatched. The CDR3 DNA is TGCGCCAGCAGCCAAGTCTGGGACAGTACCTACACAGATACGCAGTATTTT. It encodes CASSQVWDSTYTDTQYF.

This clonotype was detected a few times. A much more abundant neighbour one base away suggests this may be a read error. The chain is built from TRBV6-2 or TRBV6-3 and TRBJ1-5, with D uncertain. V was cut by 6 bases and J by 3 bases, with 9 bases left in between. The CDR3 is made up of 13 amino acids. The germline CDR1 and CDR2 sequences are MNHEY and SVGEGT. The CDR3 bases are TGTGCCAGCAGCCGCGGGGTCAATCAGCCCCAGCATTTT. Its protein product is CASSRGVNQPQHF.

The chain is built from TRBV7-9 and TRBJ1-1, with D tentatively TRBD1 (5 bases). The CDR3 is 15 amino acids. Germline CDR1 SEHNR, CDR2 FQNEAQ (reference sequence). Between the trimmed V and J ends, which lost 3 bases and 11 bases, there was a span of 22 bases. The CDR3 protein is CASSFRAPGGLEAFF. For the CDR3, the DNA is TGTGCCAGCAGCTTCCGCGCACCGGGGGGGTTAGAGGCTTTCTTT.

The genes are TRBV7-2 and TRBJ2-7; 8 nucleotides match TRBD2. The CDR3 contains 15 residues. The junction had 9 bases not matched to a gene; V was cut back by 3 bases and J by 5 bases. The germline V gene encodes CDR1 SGHTA and CDR2 FQGNSA. CDR3 in amino acids: CASSFRAGGADEQYF. The CDR3 DNA sequence: TGTGCCAGCAGCTTTCGGGCGGGGGGTGCCGACGAGCAGTACTTC.

This clonotype was detected only a few times. The DNA of the CDR3 is TGTGCCAGCAGCTTTTATGGGGGGCGGGAGGACTTGTCCTACGAGCAGTACTTC. This translates into CASSFYGGREDLSYEQYF. The genes are TRBV11-2 and TRBJ2-7; 8 bases line up with TRBD2. CDR3 length equals 18 residues. V was clipped by 3 bases and J by 1 base; unmatched bases: 14. Germline V gives CDR1 SGHAT, CDR2 FQNNGV.

The CDR3 nucleotides are TGTGCCAGCAGCCCGGACAGGGGGAACTCATACAATGAGCAGTTCTTC. Protein sequence: CASSPDRGNSYNEQFF. The rearrangement links TRBV3-1 to TRBJ2-1, with 10 positions matching TRBD1. The CDR3 spans 16 residues. Germline CDR1 is LGHDT and CDR2 is YNNKEL (reference sequence). J lost 4 bases, V lost 4 bases, and 7 bases had no gene match.

This clonotype occurred a few times. The chain uses TRBV28 and TRBJ1-5, with TRBD1 matching over 8 bases. The CDR3 is made up of 14 amino acids. Germline assignment: CDR1 MDHEN and CDR2 SYDVKM. The V segment lost 7 bases and the J segment 7 bases; nucleotides outside the gene matches: 9. The CDR3 DNA sequence: TGTGCCAGCAACAGACAGGGGAAAAGCCAGCCCCAGCATTTT. This gives the protein CASNRQGKSQPQHF.

This clonotype has a handful of counts. The rearrangement uses TRBV11-2 and TRBJ2-2, with D unclear. This CDR3 comprises 16 residues. CDR1 SGHAT and CDR2 FQNNGV come from the germline V gene. Trimming pared 3 bases from V and 5 bases from J, leaving 16 bases between. The CDR3 sequence: CASSFEAALMTGELFF. CDR3 DNA sequence: TGTGCCAGCAGCTTTGAGGCTGCGTTAATGACCGGGGAGCTGTTTTTT.

There are many counts of this clonotype. The chain joins TRBV20-1 to TRBJ1-5; TRBD1 matches 8 bases. Germline CDR1 reads DFQATT; CDR2 reads SNEGSKA (reference sequence). The CDR3 covers 16 residues. J was trimmed by 6 bases and V by 1 base; bases with no gene match: 11. The CDR3: CSARGRGQEHTQPQHF. In DNA form, the CDR3 reads TGCAGTGCTAGAGGCCGGGGACAGGAGCATACTCAGCCCCAGCATTTT.

This clonotype was counted many times. The CDR3 here is CASSPPGQSYEQYF. As DNA, the CDR3 is TGCGCCAGCAGCCCTCCGGGACAGAGCTACGAGCAGTACTTC. The chain recombines TRBV5-1 with TRBJ2-7, with TRBD1 matching 7 bases. CDR3 length: 14 amino acids. Germline V CDR1 and CDR2: SGHRS, YFSETQ. The V gene end was trimmed by 4 bases and the J gene end by 3 bases; junction bases not matched to a gene: 7.

This clonotype showed up just a few times. The chain links TRBV3-1 to TRBJ2-2; 14 bases line up with TRBD2. Germline V gene data show CDR1 as LGHDT and CDR2 as YNNKEL (reference sequence). V lost 3 bases and J lost 2; bases outside the gene matches: 17. The length of the CDR3 is 22 residues. DNA for the CDR3: TGTGCCAGCAGCCACCCTTGGCGGTGGACTAGCGGGAGGCGACATAACACCGGGGAGCTGTTTTTT. Translating it yields CASSHPWRWTSGRRHNTGELFF.

This clonotype was seen a few times. This chain uses TRBV29-1 with TRBJ2-4; 7 nucleotides match TRBD1. CDR1 is SQVTM and CDR2 is ANQGSEA in the germline V gene. The CDR3 covers 16 residues. V was clipped by 2 bases and J by 6 bases; unmatched bases: 13. In DNA form, the CDR3 reads TGCAGCGTTGAACACCTGGGGGCCCGACAGGGAAACATTCAGTACTTC. Protein: CSVEHLGARQGNIQYF.

There are many counts of this clonotype. V is TRBV11-2 and J is TRBJ2-1; TRBD1 aligns across 10 bases. Germline CDR1 SGHAT, CDR2 FQNNGV. The CDR3 spans 15 residues. V lost 6 bases, J lost 5 bases, and 7 bases stayed unmatched. The chain's CDR3 is CASRRPGQGHNEQFF. The CDR3 region has the DNA TGTGCCAGCAGACGCCCGGGACAGGGGCACAATGAGCAGTTCTTC.

This chain uses TRBV19 with TRBJ2-1, with 8 bases matching TRBD1. The CDR3 runs to 15 residues. V lost 3 bases and J lost 4; bases outside the gene matches: 5. Germline V CDR1 and CDR2: LNHDA, SQIVND (reference sequence). CDR3 in amino acids: CASSIQGAWYNEQFF. The CDR3 nucleotides are TGTGCCAGTAGTATCCAGGGGGCTTGGTACAATGAGCAGTTCTTC.

This clonotype occurred a few times. The chain employs TRBV9 and TRBJ1-1; 9 bases fit TRBD1. After removal of 3 bases from V and 3 bases from J, the junction contained 0 bases not matched to a gene. The germline CDR1 and CDR2 sequences are SGDLS and YYNGEE. This CDR3 spans 13 amino acids. The CDR3 region is CASSGTGDTEAFF. The DNA for the CDR3 is TGTGCCAGCAGCGGGACAGGGGACACTGAAGCTTTCTTT.

This clonotype was detected a few times. The V gene is TRBV6-2 or TRBV6-3, the J gene TRBJ2-7; 7 nucleotides match TRBD1. This CDR3 spans 13 amino acids. CDR1 and CDR2 (germline): MNHEY, SVGEGT. The V segment lost 10 bases and the J segment 6 bases; nucleotides outside the gene matches: 12. CDR3 bases: TGTGCCACTACAGGGACAGCCACCGCCGAGCAGTACTTC. It codes for CATTGTATAEQYF.

This clonotype occurred a few times. The rearrangement joins TRBV20-1 to TRBJ1-3, with a tentative D call TRBD1 (5 bases). CDR3 size: 14 residues. With 0 bases removed from V and 4 bases from J, the gap between germline ends came to 10 bases. The germline V gene encodes CDR1 DFQATT and CDR2 SNEGSKA (reference sequence). This CDR3 reads CSAREGLRGNTIYF. The CDR3 DNA sequence: TGCAGTGCTAGAGAGGGGCTTCGCGGAAACACCATATATTTT.

In this sample, this clonotype turned up a few times. V is TRBV7-2 and J is TRBJ1-6; TRBD1 matches 7 bases. V was pared by 1 base and J by 11 bases, with 11 bases of the junction left unmatched. Germline V CDR1 and CDR2: SGHTA, FQGNSA. The CDR3 spans 16 residues. The CDR3 spells CASSLDRGARRAPLHF. The CDR3, as DNA: TGTGCCAGCAGCTTAGACAGGGGCGCCAGAAGGGCACCCCTCCACTTT.

This clonotype turned up a few times. This chain links TRBV30 with TRBJ1-4; D gene unclear. Germline CDR1 and CDR2: GTSNPN and SVGIG (reference sequence). This CDR3 has 12 residues. V was trimmed by 1 base and J by 3 bases, leaving 3 bases between them. The CDR3 region is CAWSGPNEKLFF. Written as DNA, the CDR3 is TGTGCCTGGAGTGGACCTAATGAAAAACTGTTTTTT.

This clonotype came up many times. The V gene is TRBV20-1, the J gene TRBJ1-1; tentative D call: TRBD1 (5 bases). Germline V gene data show CDR1 as DFQATT and CDR2 as SNEGSKA (reference sequence). This CDR3 is built from 13 residues. Trimming removed 3 bases from V and 5 bases from J, with 13 bases in between. This chain's CDR3 is CSASYQGRTEAFF. The CDR3 DNA reads as TGCAGTGCTAGTTATCAGGGAAGGACTGAAGCTTTCTTT.

This clonotype appeared many times. J is TRBJ2-3 and V is TRBV5-1; TRBD2 matches 8 bases. Germline assignment: CDR1 SGHRS and CDR2 YFSETQ. The CDR3 length is 15 residues. J gave up 2 bases and V 5 bases, and 7 bases lay outside the gene matches. The DNA of the CDR3 is TGCGCCAGCAGAACACTAGCGGTCCCCACAGATACGCAGTATTTT. Amino acids: CASRTLAVPTDTQYF.

J is TRBJ1-1 and V is TRBV20-1; D call uncertain. CDR3 length: 12 residues. Germline values: CDR1 DFQATT, CDR2 SNEGSKA (reference sequence). Deletions cut 5 bases from V and 1 base from J, with 8 bases between. The CDR3 DNA is TGCAGTGCTCAACCAAAGAACACTGAAGCTTTCTTT. Translated: CSAQPKNTEAFF.

The chain combines TRBV20-1 with TRBJ2-5; 7 nucleotides match TRBD2. Germline lookup yields CDR1 DFQATT and CDR2 SNEGSKA (reference sequence). The CDR3 runs 18 residues. Germline trimming cut 7 bases from V and 5 bases from J; bases unmatched to any gene: 25. The CDR3 protein is CSGYGPKVKASGRETQYF. CDR3 sequence (DNA): TGCAGTGGCTACGGCCCGAAAGTAAAGGCTAGCGGTAGGGAGACCCAGTACTTC.

There are a few counts of this clonotype. The V call is TRBV6-2 or TRBV6-3, the J call TRBJ1-5, with no clear D. CDR3 size: 16 residues. CDR1 and CDR2 from the germline V gene are MNHEY and SVGEGT. V was clipped by 0 bases and J by 1 base, with 10 bases between them. The CDR3 sequence is CASSYSSSGSNQPQHF. The CDR3 bases are TGTGCCAGCAGTTACTCGAGTTCGGGCAGCAATCAGCCCCAGCATTTT.

The V call is TRBV14, the J call TRBJ1-2; TRBD1 agrees at 7 bases. The V gene end was trimmed by 4 bases and the J gene end by 3 bases; junction bases not matched to a gene: 8. From germline, CDR1 is SGHDN and CDR2 FVKESK. This CDR3 spans 15 amino acids. Written as DNA, the CDR3 is TGTGCCAGCAGCCCTGGAGGGGGCCAACACTATGGCTACACCTTC. Translated: CASSPGGGQHYGYTF.

This clonotype was seen at least ten times. The rearrangement joins TRBV29-1 to TRBJ2-2; TRBD1 matches at 7 bases. The V and J ends lost 7 bases and 6 bases, in that order; junction bases with no gene match: 5. This CDR3 has 12 amino acids. Per the germline V gene, CDR1 is SQVTM and CDR2 is ANQGSEA. The CDR3 reads CSAGQASGELFF. In nucleotides, the CDR3 is TGCAGCGCCGGACAGGCCTCCGGGGAGCTGTTTTTT.

The gene calls are TRBV20-1 and TRBJ1-5; 9 bases map to TRBD1. The CDR3 totals 14 residues. Germline V CDR1 and CDR2: DFQATT, SNEGSKA (reference sequence). V lost 6 bases and J lost 2; bases outside the gene matches: 5. CDR3 in DNA: TGCAGTGCCCCACAGGGGGCTGGCAATCAGCCCCAGCATTTT. It is translated as CSAPQGAGNQPQHF.

This chain connects TRBV3-1 to TRBJ2-3, with D perhaps matching TRBD2 (6 bases). The CDR3 consists of 15 residues. Per the germline V gene, CDR1 is LGHDT and CDR2 is YNNKEL (reference sequence). V was clipped by 8 bases and J by 4 bases, with 19 bases between them. CDR3 bases: TGTGCCAGCGAAAGGCTCGGGGGAGGACCAGATACGCAGTATTTT. It yields the protein CASERLGGGPDTQYF.

The rearrangement links TRBV5-1 to TRBJ1-2, with TRBD1 identical over 11 bases. Germline V gives CDR1 SGHRS, CDR2 YFSETQ. The CDR3 runs 17 residues. With V trimmed by 0 bases and J by 1 base, 5 bases remained unmatched. CDR3 nucleotides: TGCGCCAGCAGCTTGGCCTCGGGACAGGGGGGTAACTATGGCTACACCTTC. Its protein product is CASSLASGQGGNYGYTF.

This clonotype has just a few counts. This chain connects TRBV28 to TRBJ1-5, with 7 nucleotides matching TRBD1. The CDR3 sequence is 15 residues long. Germline lookup yields CDR1 MDHEN and CDR2 SYDVKM. V was clipped by 5 bases and J by 6 bases; unmatched bases: 10. DNA of the CDR3: TGTGCCAGCAGTCCAACCCCACAGGGGACTCAGCCCCAGCATTTT. Translated, it gives CASSPTPQGTQPQHF.

This clonotype has ten or more counts. Germline and junction disagree at one end, which may indicate a read error. The chain has TRBV12-3 or TRBV12-4 and TRBJ2-2, with 7 nucleotides matching TRBD2. The CDR3 has 16 amino acids. The CDR3 coding sequence is TGTGCCAGCAGAAGACCTAGCGGACTAAACAGCGGGGAGCTGTTTTTT. Protein sequence: CASRRPSGLNSGELFF.